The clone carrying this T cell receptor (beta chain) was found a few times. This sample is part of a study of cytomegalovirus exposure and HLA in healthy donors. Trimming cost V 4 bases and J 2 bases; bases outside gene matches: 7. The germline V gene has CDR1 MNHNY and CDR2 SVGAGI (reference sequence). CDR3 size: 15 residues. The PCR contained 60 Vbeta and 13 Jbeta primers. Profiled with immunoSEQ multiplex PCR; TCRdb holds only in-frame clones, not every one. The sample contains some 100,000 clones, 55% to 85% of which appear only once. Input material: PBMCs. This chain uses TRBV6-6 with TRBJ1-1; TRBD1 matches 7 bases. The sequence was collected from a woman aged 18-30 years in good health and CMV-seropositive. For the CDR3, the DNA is TGTGCCAGCAGTTCTACAGGGGTGAAAAACACTGAAGCTTTCTTT. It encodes CASSSTGVKNTEAFF.